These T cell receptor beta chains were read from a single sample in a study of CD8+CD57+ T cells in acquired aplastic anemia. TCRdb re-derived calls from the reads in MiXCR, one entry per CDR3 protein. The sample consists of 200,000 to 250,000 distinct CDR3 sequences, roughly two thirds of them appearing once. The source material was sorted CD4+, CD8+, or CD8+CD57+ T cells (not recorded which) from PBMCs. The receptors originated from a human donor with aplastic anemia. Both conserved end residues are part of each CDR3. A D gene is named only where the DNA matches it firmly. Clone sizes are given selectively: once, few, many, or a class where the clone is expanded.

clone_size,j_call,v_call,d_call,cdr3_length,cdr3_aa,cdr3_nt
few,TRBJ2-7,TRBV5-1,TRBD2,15,CASSFGTSGGYEQYF,TGCGCCAGCAGCTTCGGGACTAGCGGGGGTTACGAGCAGTACTTC
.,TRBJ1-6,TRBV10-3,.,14,CASSGAADNSPLHF,TGTGCCAGCAGTGGGGCGGCGGATAATTCACCCCTCCACTTT
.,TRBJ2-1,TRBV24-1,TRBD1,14,CATSDLLRQGEQFF,TGTGCCACCAGTGATTTGCTCCGACAGGGTGAGCAGTTCTTC
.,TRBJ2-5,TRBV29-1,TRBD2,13,CSVGTSGRGTQYF,TGCAGCGTGGGGACTAGCGGGAGAGGGACCCAGTACTTC
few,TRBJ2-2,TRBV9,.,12,CASSLNAGELFF,TGTGCCAGCAGCCTAAATGCGGGGGAGCTGTTTTTT
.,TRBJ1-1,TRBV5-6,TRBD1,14,CASSDRGKGTEAFF,TGTGCCAGCAGTGACAGGGGGAAAGGGACTGAAGCTTTCTTT
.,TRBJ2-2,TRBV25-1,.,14,CASSEGQTTGELFF,TGTGCCAGCAGTGAAGGACAGACTACCGGGGAGCTGTTTTTT
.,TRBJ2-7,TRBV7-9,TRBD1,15,CASSASGQGLYEQYF,TGTGCCAGCAGCGCATCAGGACAGGGCCTGTACGAGCAGTACTTC
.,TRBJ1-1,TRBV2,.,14,CASRHKGGAGEAFF,TGTGCCAGCAGGCATAAGGGGGGGGCGGGTGAAGCTTTCTTT
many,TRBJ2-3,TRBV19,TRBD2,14,CASKFAGDTDTQYF,TGTGCCAGTAAGTTTGCGGGGGACACAGATACGCAGTATTTT
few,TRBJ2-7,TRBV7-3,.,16,CASSPEGPGAAYEQYF,TGTGCCAGCAGCCCAGAAGGGCCGGGGGCCGCCTACGAGCAGTACTTC
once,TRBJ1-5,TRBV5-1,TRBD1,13,CASSWDSNQPQHF,TGCGCCAGCAGCTGGGACAGTAATCAGCCCCAGCATTTT
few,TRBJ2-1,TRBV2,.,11,CASQGYNEQFF,TGTGCCAGCCAGGGCTACAATGAGCAGTTCTTC
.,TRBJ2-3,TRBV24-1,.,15,CATSDVGQGTDTQYF,TGTGCCACCAGTGACGTAGGGCAGGGAACAGATACGCAGTATTTT
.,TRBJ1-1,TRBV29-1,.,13,CSVPTGIGTEAFF,TGCAGCGTCCCGACAGGAATAGGGACTGAAGCTTTCTTT
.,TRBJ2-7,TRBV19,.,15,CASSILPGGEYEQYF,TGTGCCAGTAGTATACTGCCGGGCGGCGAGTACGAGCAGTACTTC
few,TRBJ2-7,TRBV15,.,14,CATSTMGGSYEQYF,TGTGCCACCAGCACCATGGGCGGGTCCTACGAGCAGTACTTC
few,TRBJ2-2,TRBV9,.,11,CASSVTGELFF,TGTGCCAGCAGCGTCACAGGGGAGCTGTTTTTT
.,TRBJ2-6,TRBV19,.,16,CASSKDREAGANVLTF,TGTGCCAGTAGTAAAGACAGGGAGGCTGGGGCCAACGTCCTGACTTTC
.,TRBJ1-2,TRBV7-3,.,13,CATQSGIGYGYTF,TGTGCCACCCAATCGGGGATCGGGTACGGCTACACCTTC
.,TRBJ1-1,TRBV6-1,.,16,CASSEVRGRRNTEAFF,TGTGCCAGCAGTGAAGTCAGAGGGAGGAGGAACACTGAAGCTTTCTTT
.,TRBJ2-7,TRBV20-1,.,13,CSAPGVTAYEQYF,TGCAGTGCTCCCGGGGTAACAGCCTACGAGCAGTACTTC
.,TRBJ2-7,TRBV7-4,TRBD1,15,CASSFPPGQDYEQYF,TGTGCCAGCAGTTTTCCTCCCGGACAGGACTACGAGCAGTACTTC
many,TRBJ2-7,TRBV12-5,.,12,CASGVTAYEQYF,TGTGCTAGTGGTGTTACCGCCTACGAGCAGTACTTC
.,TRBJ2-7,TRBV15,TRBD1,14,CATSRLGQTYEQYF,TGTGCCACCAGCCGACTGGGACAGACCTACGAGCAGTACTTC
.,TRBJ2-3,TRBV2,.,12,CASASLTDTQYF,TGTGCCAGCGCTTCTCTGACAGATACGCAGTATTTT
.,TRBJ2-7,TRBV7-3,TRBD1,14,CASSLARDSSEQYF,TGTGCCAGCAGCTTAGCACGGGACAGTTCCGAGCAGTACTTC
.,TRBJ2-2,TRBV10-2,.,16,CASSDPLARNTGELFF,TGCGCCAGCAGTGACCCCCTGGCCCGGAACACCGGGGAGCTGTTTTTT
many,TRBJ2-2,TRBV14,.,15,CASSQLDGNTGELFF,TGTGCCAGCAGCCAACTCGACGGTAACACCGGGGAGCTGTTTTTT
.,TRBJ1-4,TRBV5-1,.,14,CASSLDGRREKLFF,TGCGCCAGCAGCTTGGACGGCAGGAGGGAAAAACTGTTTTTT
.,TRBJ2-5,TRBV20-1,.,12,CSARAGGQTQYF,TGCAGCGCCCGGGCCGGGGGTCAGACCCAGTACTTC
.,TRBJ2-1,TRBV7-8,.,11,CASSLDNEQFF,TGTGCCAGCAGCTTAGACAATGAGCAGTTCTTC
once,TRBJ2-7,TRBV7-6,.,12,CASSSPGVEQYF,TGTGCCAGCAGCTCCCCTGGTGTGGAGCAGTACTTC
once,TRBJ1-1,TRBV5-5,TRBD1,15,CASRTTGTLNTEAFF,TGTGCCAGCAGAACGACAGGGACCCTGAACACTGAAGCTTTCTTT
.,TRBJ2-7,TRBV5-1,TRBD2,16,CASSLVPSGAPYEQYF,TGCGCCAGCAGCTTGGTCCCTAGCGGGGCCCCCTACGAGCAGTACTTC
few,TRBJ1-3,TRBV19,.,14,CASSQRTQGNTIYF,TGTGCCAGTTCACAACGGACCCAAGGAAACACCATATATTTT
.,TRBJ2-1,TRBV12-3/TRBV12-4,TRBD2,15,CASSASGGWHNEQFF,TGTGCCAGCAGTGCTAGCGGGGGGTGGCACAATGAGCAGTTCTTC
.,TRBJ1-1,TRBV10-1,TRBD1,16,CASSAWTGLGTAEAFF,TGCGCCAGCAGTGCCTGGACAGGCTTAGGTACCGCTGAAGCTTTCTTT
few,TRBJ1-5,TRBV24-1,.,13,CATSDFANQPQHF,TGTGCCACCAGTGATTTTGCCAATCAGCCCCAGCATTTT
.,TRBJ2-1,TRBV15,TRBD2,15,CATSARLAGEGEQFF,TGTGCCACCAGCGCCCGACTAGCGGGGGAGGGTGAGCAGTTCTTC
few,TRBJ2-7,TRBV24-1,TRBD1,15,CATSDRRGGRYEQYF,TGTGCCACCAGTGATAGAAGAGGGGGCCGATACGAGCAGTACTTC
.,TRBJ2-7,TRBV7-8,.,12,CASSFTEYEQYF,TGTGCCAGCAGCTTTACAGAGTACGAGCAGTACTTC
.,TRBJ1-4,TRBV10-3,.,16,CASSYSSGFFGEKLFF,TGTGCCAGCAGTTACTCATCAGGGTTCTTCGGTGAAAAACTGTTTTTT